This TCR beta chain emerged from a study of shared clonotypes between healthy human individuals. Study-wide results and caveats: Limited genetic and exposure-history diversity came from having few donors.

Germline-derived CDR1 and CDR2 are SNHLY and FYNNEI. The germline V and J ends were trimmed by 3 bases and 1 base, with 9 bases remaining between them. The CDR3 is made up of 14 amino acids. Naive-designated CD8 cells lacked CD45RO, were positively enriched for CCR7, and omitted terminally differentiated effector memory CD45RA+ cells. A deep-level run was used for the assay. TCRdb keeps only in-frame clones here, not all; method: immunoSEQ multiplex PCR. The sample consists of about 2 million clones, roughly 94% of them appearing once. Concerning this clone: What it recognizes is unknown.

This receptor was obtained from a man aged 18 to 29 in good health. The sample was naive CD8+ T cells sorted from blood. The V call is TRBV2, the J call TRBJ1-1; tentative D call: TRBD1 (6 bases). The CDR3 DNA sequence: TGTGCCAGCAGTGAGGGGGCCTGGAACACTGAAGCTTTCTTT. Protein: CASSEGAWNTEAFF.